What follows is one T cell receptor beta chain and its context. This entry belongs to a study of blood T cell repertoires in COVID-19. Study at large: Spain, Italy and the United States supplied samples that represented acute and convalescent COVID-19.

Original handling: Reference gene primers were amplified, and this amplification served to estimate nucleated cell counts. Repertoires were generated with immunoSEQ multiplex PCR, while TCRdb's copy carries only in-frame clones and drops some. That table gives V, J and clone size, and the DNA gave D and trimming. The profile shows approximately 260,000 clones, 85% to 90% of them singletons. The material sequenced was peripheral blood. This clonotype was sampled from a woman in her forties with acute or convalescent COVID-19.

CDR3 sequence reads: CASSLGQGTSTDTQYF. In DNA, the CDR3 is TGTGCCAGCAGCTTAGGACAGGGAACTAGCACAGATACGCAGTATTTT. The chain is built from TRBV5-5 and TRBJ2-3; 8 bases fit TRBD1. Unmatched junction bases numbered 5, after V lost 2 bases and J lost 0 bases. This CDR3 has 16 residues. CDR1 is SGHKS, CDR2 YYEKEE, per germline (reference sequence).